The clone carrying this T cell receptor beta chain was observed a few times. Its specificity is unknown. These data are taken from a study of T-cell reconstitution after alpha-beta-depleted transplantation in children. Study-level points and caveats: Counts and diversity of T cells one year after transplant came mostly from newly produced T cells. Surviving recipient T cells and thymic progenitors produced the high day-60 TCRbeta diversity seen in some patients. Reportedly, alpha-beta T cells present about two months post-transplant originated from several hundred expanded clones of graft origin.

Using unique molecular identifiers, the investigators prepared the TCRbeta library. Each CDR3 protein is one row after TCRdb ran MiXCR on the PCR reads. The data contain fewer than 550,000 distinct CDR3 sequences, 10% to 12% of them seen just once; the ten biggest clones take up 14%. Losses at the gene ends were 7 bases for V and 2 bases for J; bases not matched to a gene: 11. CDR1 and CDR2 (germline): LNHNV, YYDKDF (reference sequence). This CDR3 contains 17 residues. This chain joins TRBV15 and TRBJ2-5; 12 bases align to TRBD1. The input for sequencing was PBMCs, mostly from graft donor cells, taken 180 days after TCRalphabeta/CD19-depleted stem cell transplant. The clonotype originates from a female patient between 2 and 10 years old who had a stem cell transplant for aplastic anemia, so the T cells may come from the graft donor. For the CDR3, the DNA is TGTGCCACCACCGCCGGGACAGGGGGCGTGAGGCAAGAGACCCAGTACTTC. Its translation: CATTAGTGGVRQETQYF.